This section outlines one T cell receptor (beta chain) sequence together with its context. The sample comes from a study of blood T cells in healthy people across ages. Looking at the study overall: About one barcoded beta molecule per two T cells was captured by template switching.

Those donating, healthy Caucasian individuals from Russia, were aged roughly 6 to 95. With a J-beta primer mix and a sample-barcoded 5' primer, a second PCR ran 7 to 11 cycles. TCRdb recomputed calls from the 5' RACE reads with MiXCR, one row per CDR3 protein. In the table there are some 760,000 distinct CDR3 sequences, approximately 25% of which are singletons. This CDR3 spans 15 amino acids. Germline V lookup: CDR1 SGHTA, CDR2 FQGTGA. Losses at the gene ends were 2 bases for V and 5 bases for J; bases not matched to a gene: 4. The same data also contributed to another study, on T cells of mothers and their children.

Sample: blood. The sequence was collected from a boy aged 10-17 years in good health. The rearrangement uses TRBV7-3 and TRBJ2-2; 8 nucleotides agree with TRBD2. CDR3 in amino acids: CASSLRIAGTGELFF. CDR3 sequence (DNA): TGTGCCAGCAGCTTACGGATAGCGGGAACCGGGGAGCTGTTTTTT.